This is a list of T cell receptor beta chains from one sample in a study of cytomegalovirus exposure and HLA in healthy donors. Libraries were prepared by immunoSEQ multiplex PCR; TCRdb keeps only in-frame clonotypes and omits some of them. The sample contains around 100,000 clones, over 65% of which appear only once. The sample consisted of PBMCs. These receptors came from a woman aged 25-40 years in good health and CMV-seropositive. The CDR3 runs from the conserved cysteine through the conserved F or W. D genes are given only for firm matches. Clone size is not always given. Where it is, it says once, few, many or a class for expanded clones.

J,V,D,size,DNA,CDR3
TRBJ2-5,TRBV19,.,few,TGTGCCAGTAGTATCTTGGGGAGTACCTCCGAAAAGACCCAGTACTTC,CASSILGSTSEKTQYF
TRBJ1-1,TRBV5-1,.,.,TGCGCCAGCAGCTCCCCGGAGTTGGGGGCCGGCACTGAAGCTTTCTTT,CASSSPELGAGTEAFF
TRBJ2-7,TRBV2,.,.,TGTGCTAGCAAGGAGGAGACGGCATACGAGCAGTACTTC,CASKEETAYEQYF
TRBJ2-1,TRBV2,TRBD2,.,TGTGCCGCAGTACTGGCGGGAGCGGGAGTAAACAATGAGCAGTTCTTC,CAAVLAGAGVNNEQFF
TRBJ1-5,TRBV11-3,.,.,TGTGCCAGCAGCTTAGATAATCTTCAGCCCCAGCATTTT,CASSLDNLQPQHF
TRBJ2-3,TRBV19,TRBD1,few,TGTGCCAGTAGTATAACTGCTGGGACAGGGACGACAGATACGCAGTATTTT,CASSITAGTGTTDTQYF
TRBJ2-7,TRBV30,.,.,TGTGCCTGGAGTGTAGGGGCGGGGACCGAGCAGTACTTC,CAWSVGAGTEQYF
TRBJ2-7,TRBV7-9,.,few,TGTTCCAGCAGCGGCCCGGGCTACGAGCAGTACTTC,CSSSGPGYEQYF
TRBJ2-1,TRBV6-1,.,.,TGTGCCATACACTGGGGACTCGGATACAATGAGCAGTTCTTC,CAIHWGLGYNEQFF
TRBJ2-3,TRBV5-4,TRBD2,.,TGTGCCAGCAGTATGGGACTAGCGGGATACACAGATACGCAGTATTTT,CASSMGLAGYTDTQYF
TRBJ2-5,TRBV9,.,.,TGTGCCAGCAGCGTAGGAGGGGGACGGCGGGGGAACGGGGAGACCCAGTACTTC,CASSVGGGRRGNGETQYF
TRBJ1-2,TRBV14,.,.,TGTGCCAGCAGCCAAGTAGGGGACTATGGCTACACCTTC,CASSQVGDYGYTF
TRBJ1-5,TRBV27,TRBD1,.,TGTGCCAGCAGTTTTTCCCCGGGACAGACAGGGGCCTTGCCCCAGCATTTT,CASSFSPGQTGALPQHF
TRBJ2-7,TRBV5-6,TRBD2,.,TGTGCCAGCAGCCTTAGCGGGGGGTCCTACGAGCAGTACTTC,CASSLSGGSYEQYF
TRBJ1-4,TRBV18,.,.,TGTGCCAGCTCACCTACAGGGACCGGAAAACTGTTTTTT,CASSPTGTGKLFF
TRBJ1-2,TRBV19,.,few,TGTGCCAGTAGGTATGAGGGGGCTAACTATGGCTACACCTTC,CASRYEGANYGYTF
TRBJ2-5,TRBV27,TRBD1,.,TGTGCCAGCAGTAGGGGACAGTTTCAAGAGACCCAGTACTTC,CASSRGQFQETQYF
TRBJ1-1,TRBV5-1,.,.,TGCGCCAGCAGCTTTAAATATTCGGAAGGGGTGACTGAAGCTTTCTTT,CASSFKYSEGVTEAFF
TRBJ2-7,TRBV5-1,.,.,TGCGCCAGCAGGGCCCCGGTTGAGGGAGTTACCTACGAGCAGTACTTC,CASRAPVEGVTYEQYF
TRBJ1-1,TRBV6-5,.,.,TGTGCCAGCATCCGATCCTCAGGGGCGACTGAAGCTTTCTTT,CASIRSSGATEAFF
TRBJ2-1,TRBV10-3,.,.,TGTGCCACAGGTCAGGCGAGCTCCTACAATGAGCAGTTCTTC,CATGQASSYNEQFF
TRBJ2-7,TRBV7-9,.,.,TGTTCCAGCAGCTTAGACAACTCCTACGAGCAGTACTTC,CSSSLDNSYEQYF
TRBJ2-7,TRBV18,.,few,TGTGCCAGCTCACCTGGGCAGGGGCCTCCTTACGAGCAGTACTTC,CASSPGQGPPYEQYF
TRBJ2-7,TRBV10-1,.,.,TGCGCCAGCAGCAGGACCGGGACTTTAAGCTCCTACGAGCAGTACTTC,CASSRTGTLSSYEQYF
TRBJ1-1,TRBV27,.,.,TGTGCCAGCAGTTACAAGAATCGGGGGACTGAAGCTTTCTTT,CASSYKNRGTEAFF
TRBJ1-1,TRBV20-1,.,few,TGCAGTGCTAGCTGGACATCGCAAGCTTTCTTT,CSASWTSQAFF
TRBJ2-4,TRBV7-2,TRBD2,.,TGTGCCAGCAGCTTAGGAGGGACTAGCGGGAAGCGAGCCAAAAACATTCAGTACTTC,CASSLGGTSGKRAKNIQYF
TRBJ2-1,TRBV9,TRBD2,.,TGTGCCAGCAGCGTAGTCGCTAGCGGGGGGTGGGGTGAGCAGTTCTTC,CASSVVASGGWGEQFF
TRBJ2-1,TRBV6-1,TRBD2,.,TGTGCCAGCAGTGAACAGTCCGGCGGGGGGTCTCTCAATGAGCAGTTCTTC,CASSEQSGGGSLNEQFF
TRBJ1-6,TRBV5-4,.,few,TGTGCCAGCAGGAACGGGGATTCACCCCTCCACTTT,CASRNGDSPLHF
TRBJ2-7,TRBV20-1,.,.,TGCAGTGCCAGTCCCTCAGTGGAGCAGTACTTC,CSASPSVEQYF
TRBJ2-7,TRBV4-1,.,.,TGCGCCAGCAGCCAAGTCGACTTGCTATACTACTCCTACGAGCAGTACTTC,CASSQVDLLYYSYEQYF
TRBJ2-2,TRBV29-1,.,.,TGCAGCGGGGGGGACTTCAACACCGGGGAGCTGTTTTTT,CSGGDFNTGELFF
TRBJ2-1,TRBV5-4,.,.,TGTGCCAGCAGCACGGGCGGGACCGATACGGGTGGGCAGTTCTTC,CASSTGGTDTGGQFF
TRBJ2-2,TRBV7-3,.,few,TGTGCCAGCAGCGTCTCAGGGACCGGGGAGCTGTTTTTT,CASSVSGTGELFF
TRBJ1-2,TRBV30,.,once,TGTGCCTTTGACCGACAGGGCTACACCTTC,CAFDRQGYTF
TRBJ2-3,TRBV18,.,few,TGTGCCAGCTCACCACCTTTTGCGGGCGGAGGAGATACGCAGTATTTT,CASSPPFAGGGDTQYF
TRBJ1-5,TRBV19,.,.,TGTGCCAGTATTTTGGGCTGCCTCTATAGCAATCAGCCCCAGCATTTT,CASILGCLYSNQPQHF
TRBJ1-1,TRBV19,TRBD1,.,TGTGCCAGTAGTATAGGGACAGGGGGCTCGGGGCCAGGTACTGAAGCTTTCTTT,CASSIGTGGSGPGTEAFF
TRBJ1-1,TRBV2,TRBD1,.,TGTGCCAGTACCGGGACAGGGGGGACTGAAGCTTTCTTT,CASTGTGGTEAFF